This T cell receptor beta chain was identified during a study of T-cell memory formation after mild COVID-19. Whole-study context: There were largely donor-specific TCR clusters. Overall study findings and caveats: Detection of some responders pre-infection suggested pre-existing cross-reactive memory T cells participated. Shrinking CD4+ clones resided mostly in CM and EM, and CD8+ ones in EMRA.

A few counts support this clonotype. No antigen is known for it. The V gene's germline CDR1 is SGHRS and CDR2 YFSETQ. Trimming cost V 4 bases and J 2 bases, with 13 bases left between them. This CDR3 spans 14 amino acids. From the 5' RACE reads, TCRdb called clonotypes with MiXCR, one entry per CDR3 protein. This table has 270,000 or so distinct CDR3 sequences, over 15% appearing once. The sample taken for sequencing was PBMCs or a T cell subset sorted from them (not recorded which). The chain combines TRBV5-1 with TRBJ2-7; D is unresolved. The sequence derives from a man aged 18 to 30 who had mild COVID-19 (a few samples of this study predate the infection). Cell type and time point are not known. CDR3 sequence (DNA): TGCGCCAGCAGCACCTCCCGGGTAGCCTACGAGCAGTACTTC. Its protein is CASSTSRVAYEQYF.